This T cell receptor (beta chain) is from a study of blood T cell repertoires in COVID-19. Study-wide background: The study drew acute and convalescent COVID-19 samples from the United States, Italy and Spain. PBMCs, B-cell-depleted T cells, or T cells were the source of the cDNA or gDNA that made up the material.

CDR3 length: 16 residues. Looked up from germline, CDR1 is SGHAT and CDR2 is FQNNGV. With V trimmed by 4 bases and J by 3 bases, 10 bases remained unmatched. Per the original data handling: Estimation of nucleated cell counts was performed using reference gene primer amplification. The table came from immunoSEQ multiplex PCR; TCRdb's copy has only in-frame clones and leaves some out. That table is the source of V, J and clone size, and D and trimming were worked out from the DNA. This sample has around 140,000 clones, with 75% to 80% found just once. This clone was seen once. Sample: peripheral blood. This chain connects TRBV11-2 to TRBJ2-3; 7 bases match TRBD1. This receptor was taken from a woman aged 50 to 60 with active or convalescent COVID-19. This chain's CDR3 is CASSYGQGVRTDTQYF. CDR3 in DNA: TGTGCCAGCAGCTATGGGCAGGGGGTGAGGACAGATACGCAGTATTTT.